This T cell receptor beta chain is from a study of blood T cells in healthy people across ages. A second about 6 to 12 cycle PCR used barcoded and J-beta primers. TCRdb reanalysed the 5' RACE reads using MiXCR and keeps one entry per CDR3 protein. There are hundreds of thousands of distinct CDR3 sequences in the sample; 25% to 30% occur only once, and 15% to 20% lies in the top ten. This CDR3 region has 17 residues. The V and J ends lost 5 bases and 6 bases, in that order; junction bases with no gene match: 16. Germline CDR1 and CDR2: MNHEY and SVGAGI. This TCR came from an elderly woman in good health. Specimen: blood. V gene TRBV6-5 combines with J gene TRBJ1-2; TRBD1 matches 9 bases. DNA of the CDR3: TGTGCCAGCAGTCACCGGGACAGGGCTATATTACCCCATGGCTACACCTTC. It codes for CASSHRDRAILPHGYTF.